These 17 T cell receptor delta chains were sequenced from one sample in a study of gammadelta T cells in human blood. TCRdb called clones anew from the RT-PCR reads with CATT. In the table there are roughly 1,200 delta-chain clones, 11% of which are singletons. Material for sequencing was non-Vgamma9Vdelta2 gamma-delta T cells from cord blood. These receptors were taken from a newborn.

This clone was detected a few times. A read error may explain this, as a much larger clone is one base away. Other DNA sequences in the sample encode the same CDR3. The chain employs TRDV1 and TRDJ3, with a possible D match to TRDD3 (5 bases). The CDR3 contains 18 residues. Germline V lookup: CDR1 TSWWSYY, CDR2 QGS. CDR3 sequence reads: CALGGPRDPSWDTRQMFF. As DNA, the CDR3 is TGTGCTCTTGGGGGGCCGCGGGACCCCTCCTGGGACACTCGACAGATGTTTTTC.

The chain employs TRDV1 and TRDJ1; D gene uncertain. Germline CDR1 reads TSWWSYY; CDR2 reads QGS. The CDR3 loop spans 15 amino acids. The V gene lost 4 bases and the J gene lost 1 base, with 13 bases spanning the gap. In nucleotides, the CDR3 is TGTGCTCTTGGGGCATACAAGATTACCACCGATAAACTCATCTTT. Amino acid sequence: CALGAYKITTDKLIF.

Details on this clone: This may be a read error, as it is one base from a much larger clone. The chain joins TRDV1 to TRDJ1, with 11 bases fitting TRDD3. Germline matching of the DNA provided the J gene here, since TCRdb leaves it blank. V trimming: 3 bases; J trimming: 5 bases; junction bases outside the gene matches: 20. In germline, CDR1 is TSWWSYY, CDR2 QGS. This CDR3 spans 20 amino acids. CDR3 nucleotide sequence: TGTGCTCTTGGGGATCCCCTCGGGTACTGGGGGATAATGGGCACAGATAAACTCATCTTT. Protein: CALGDPLGYWGIMGTDKLIF.

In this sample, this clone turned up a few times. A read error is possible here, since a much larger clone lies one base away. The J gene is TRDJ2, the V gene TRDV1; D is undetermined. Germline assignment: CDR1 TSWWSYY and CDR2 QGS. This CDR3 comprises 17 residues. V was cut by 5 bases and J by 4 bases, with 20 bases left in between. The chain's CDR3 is CALGLEVMRVSTAQLFF. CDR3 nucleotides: TGTGCTCTTGGGCTAGAGGTGATGCGCGTTTCGACAGCACAACTCTTCTTT.

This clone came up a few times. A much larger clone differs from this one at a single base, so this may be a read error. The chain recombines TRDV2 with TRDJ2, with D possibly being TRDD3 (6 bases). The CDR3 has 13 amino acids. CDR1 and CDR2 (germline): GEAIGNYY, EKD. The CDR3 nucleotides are TGTGCCTGTGGCACCGGATACACAGCACAACTCTTCTTT. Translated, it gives CACGTGYTAQLFF.

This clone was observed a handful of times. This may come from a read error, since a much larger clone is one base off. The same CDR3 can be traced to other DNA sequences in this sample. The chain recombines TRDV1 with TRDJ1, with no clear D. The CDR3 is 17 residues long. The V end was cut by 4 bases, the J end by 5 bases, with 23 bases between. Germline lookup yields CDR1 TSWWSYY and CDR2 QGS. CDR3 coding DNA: TGTGCTCTTGGGGGATATCGGCAAAAGGGCATCACAGATAAACTCATCTTT. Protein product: CALGGYRQKGITDKLIF.

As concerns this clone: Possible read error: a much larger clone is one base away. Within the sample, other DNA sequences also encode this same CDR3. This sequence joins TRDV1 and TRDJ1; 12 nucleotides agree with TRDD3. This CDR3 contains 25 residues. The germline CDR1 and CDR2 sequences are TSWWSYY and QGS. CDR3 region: CALGERGSYYPGGYGGEGYTDKLIF. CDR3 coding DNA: TGTGCTCTTGGGGAAAGGGGCTCCTACTATCCTGGGGGATACGGAGGAGAGGGGTACACAGATAAACTCATCTTT.

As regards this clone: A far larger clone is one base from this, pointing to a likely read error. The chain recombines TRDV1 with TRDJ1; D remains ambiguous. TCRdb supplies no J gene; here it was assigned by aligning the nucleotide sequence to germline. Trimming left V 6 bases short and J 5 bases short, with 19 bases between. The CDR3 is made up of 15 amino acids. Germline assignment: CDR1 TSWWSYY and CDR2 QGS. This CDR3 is CALGRGALWTDKLIF. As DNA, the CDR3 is TGTGCTCTTGGCCGAGGGGCTTTATGGACTGATAAACTCATCTTT.

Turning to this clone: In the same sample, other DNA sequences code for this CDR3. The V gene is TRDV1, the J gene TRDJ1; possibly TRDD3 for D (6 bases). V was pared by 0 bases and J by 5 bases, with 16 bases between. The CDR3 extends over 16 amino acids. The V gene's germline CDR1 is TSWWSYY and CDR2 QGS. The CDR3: CALGELGERGTDKLIF. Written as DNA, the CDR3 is TGTGCTCTTGGGGAACTGGGGGAAAGAGGAACTGATAAACTCATCTTT.

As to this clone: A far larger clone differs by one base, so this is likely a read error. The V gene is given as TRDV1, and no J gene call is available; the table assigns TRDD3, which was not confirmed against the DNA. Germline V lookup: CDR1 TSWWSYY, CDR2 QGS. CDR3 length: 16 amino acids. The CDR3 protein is CALGRPWGPFTDKLIF. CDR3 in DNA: TGTGCTCTTGGGAGACCATGGGGCCCCTTTACCGATAAACTCATCTTC.

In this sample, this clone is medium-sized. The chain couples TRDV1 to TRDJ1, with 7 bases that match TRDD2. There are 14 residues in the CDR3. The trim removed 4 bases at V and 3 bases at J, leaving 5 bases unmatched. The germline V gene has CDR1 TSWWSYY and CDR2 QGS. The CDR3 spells CALGVVSYSDKLIF. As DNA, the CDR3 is TGTGCTCTTGGGGTAGTTTCCTACTCCGATAAACTCATCTTT.

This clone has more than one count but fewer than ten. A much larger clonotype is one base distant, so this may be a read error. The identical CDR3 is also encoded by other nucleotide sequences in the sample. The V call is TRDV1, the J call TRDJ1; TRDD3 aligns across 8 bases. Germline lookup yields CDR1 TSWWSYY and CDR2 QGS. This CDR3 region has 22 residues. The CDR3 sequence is CALGDTQAKGIPEASYTDKLIF. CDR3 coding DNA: TGTGCTCTTGGGGACACCCAAGCGAAGGGGATACCTGAGGCGTCTTACACTGATAAACTCATCTTT.

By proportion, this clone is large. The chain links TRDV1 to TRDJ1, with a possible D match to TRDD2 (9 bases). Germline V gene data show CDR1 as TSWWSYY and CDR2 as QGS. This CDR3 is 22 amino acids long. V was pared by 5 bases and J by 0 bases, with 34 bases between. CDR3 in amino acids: CALGLPSYFLGDPSHYTDKLIF. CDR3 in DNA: TGTGCTCTTGGGCTGCCTTCCTACTTTTTGGGGGATCCCTCCCACTACACCGATAAACTCATCTTT.

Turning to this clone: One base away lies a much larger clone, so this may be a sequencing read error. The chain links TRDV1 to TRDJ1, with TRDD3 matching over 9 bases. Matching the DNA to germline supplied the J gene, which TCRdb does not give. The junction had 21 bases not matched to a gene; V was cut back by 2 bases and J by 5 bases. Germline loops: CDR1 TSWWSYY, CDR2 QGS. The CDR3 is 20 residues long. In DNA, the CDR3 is TGTGCTCTTGGGGAAAACGGTCCCCAACGCACTGGGGGAACAGCTGATAAACTCATCTTT. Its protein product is CALGENGPQRTGGTADKLIF.

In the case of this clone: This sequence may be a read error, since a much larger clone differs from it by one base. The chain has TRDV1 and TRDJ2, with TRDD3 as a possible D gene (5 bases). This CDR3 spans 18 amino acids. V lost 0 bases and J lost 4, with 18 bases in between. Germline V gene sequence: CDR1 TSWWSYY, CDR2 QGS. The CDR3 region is CALGELPTGGYKTAQLFF. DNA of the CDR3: TGTGCTCTTGGGGAACTCCCGACGGGGGGGTACAAGACAGCACAACTCTTCTTT.

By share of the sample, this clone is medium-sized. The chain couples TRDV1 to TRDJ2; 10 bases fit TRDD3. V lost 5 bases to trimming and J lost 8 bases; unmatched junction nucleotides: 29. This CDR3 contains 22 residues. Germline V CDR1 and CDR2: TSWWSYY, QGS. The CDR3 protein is CALGPPRPSYSGGIRPSAQLFF. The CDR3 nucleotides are TGTGCTCTTGGGCCTCCCCGGCCTTCCTATTCGGGGGGGATACGCCCGTCTGCACAACTCTTCTTT.

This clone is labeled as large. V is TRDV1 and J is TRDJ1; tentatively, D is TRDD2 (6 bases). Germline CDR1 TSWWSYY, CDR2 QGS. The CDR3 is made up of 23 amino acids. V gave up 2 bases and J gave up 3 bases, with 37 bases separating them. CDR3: CALGEETLLRVGPAKKVADKLIF. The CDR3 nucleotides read TGTGCTCTTGGGGAAGAGACCCTCCTACGTGTGGGACCCGCGAAGAAGGTTGCCGATAAACTCATCTTT.